The next 3 T cell receptor beta chains were all read from a single sample in a study of CD8 T cells in Susac syndrome. Random hexamers were used to reverse transcribe the RNA input (about 0.5 to 1 ug). TCRdb independently ran MiXCR on the immunoSEQ multiplex PCR reads; one entry per CDR3 protein. The data hold over 350,000 distinct CDR3 sequences, with 85% observed a single time. Sequenced sample: CD8+ T cells from PBMCs. All receptors come from a human donor with multiple sclerosis.

The chain couples TRBV28 to TRBJ2-1, with TRBD2 matching 10 bases. Per germline, CDR1 MDHEN and CDR2 SYDVKM. The CDR3 length is 15 residues. V was pared by 11 bases and J by 2 bases, with 9 bases of the junction left unmatched. The CDR3 here is CAGTLGLAPYNEQFF. CDR3 nucleotides: TGTGCCGGCACTCTGGGACTAGCGCCCTACAATGAGCAGTTCTTC.

The chain combines TRBV5-1 with TRBJ2-7, with D hard to call. Germline CDR1 SGHRS, CDR2 YFSETQ. V lost 2 bases and J 5 bases, leaving 20 bases between the germline ends. The length of the CDR3 is 16 residues. Here the CDR3 reads CASSLFAGPPRNEQYF. The DNA for the CDR3 is TGCGCCAGCAGCTTATTTGCAGGTCCTCCAAGGAACGAGCAGTACTTC.

The chain is built from TRBV30 and TRBJ1-2; maybe TRBD1 (5 bases). This CDR3 is built from 15 residues. The V gene lost 0 bases and the J gene lost 4 bases, with 15 bases spanning the gap. Per germline, CDR1 GTSNPN and CDR2 SVGIG (reference sequence). The CDR3 sequence is CAWSVLGKRGYGYTF. The CDR3 DNA reads TGTGCCTGGAGTGTACTAGGGAAAAGGGGCTATGGCTACACCTTC.